Presented here are 14 T cell receptor beta chains from one specimen sequenced in a study of T cell responses to AZD1222 COVID-19 vaccine (dated by TCRdb to about 2021). The label giving this sample's time point can be read as: baseline before first vaccination. The method was the immunoSEQ multiplex PCR assay. What TCRdb holds here is the immuneACCESS table cut down to in-frame rearrangements. Part of the clones is not present; checked against another copy, under half of the missing clones reflect an unresolved V gene, and the others are unexplained. The sample table contains 150,000 to 190,000 clones; only one count was recorded for 90% of them. The ten largest clones add up to 1.5% to 2% of the sample. Here the sequenced sample was peripheral blood, taken on day 0 of AZD1222 vaccination. The receptors shown here come from an adult in good health.

V is TRBV7-9 and J is TRBJ2-7; 9 bases are a match to TRBD1. There are 15 residues in the CDR3. Germline loops: CDR1 SEHNR, CDR2 FQNEAQ (reference sequence). The J segment lost 2 bases and the V segment lost 6 bases, leaving 8 bases of the junction unmatched. The CDR3, as DNA: TGTGCCAGCAGGGGGACAGGGTCACCGACCTACGAGCAGTACTTC. Residues: CASRGTGSPTYEQYF. Drawing the rest from reference TRBV7-9 and TRBJ2-7, the complete variable domain is DTGVSQNPRHKITKRGQNVTFRCDPISEHNRLYWYRQTLGQGPEFLTYFQNEAQLEKSRLLSDRFSAERPKGSFSTLEIQRTEQGDSAMYLCASRGTGSPTYEQYFGPGTRLTVT.

The V and J genes are TRBV14 and TRBJ2-7, with D unclear. This CDR3 spans 15 amino acids. Trimming took 1 base from V and 4 from J, leaving 14 bases between them. Germline CDR1 reads SGHDN; CDR2 reads FVKESK. The CDR3: CASSQGLLTRYEQYF. DNA for the CDR3: TGTGCCAGCAGCCAAGGCTTGCTTACGAGGTACGAGCAGTACTTC.

This clone was seen only once. The chain links TRBV2 to TRBJ2-1, with 14 nucleotides matching TRBD2. Germline V gene data show CDR1 as SNHLY and CDR2 as FYNNEI. The length of the CDR3 is 17 residues. The trim removed 7 bases at V and 4 bases at J, leaving 9 bases unmatched. The CDR3 DNA reads TGTGCCAGCAAAGGACTAGCGGGAGGACCTCTTTACAATGAGCAGTTCTTC. Protein sequence: CASKGLAGGPLYNEQFF.

The V and J genes are TRBV20-1 and TRBJ1-4, with 8 bases aligning to TRBD1. The J segment lost 15 bases and the V segment lost 6 bases, leaving 6 bases of the junction unmatched. The CDR3 is 10 residues long. Per germline, CDR1 DFQATT and CDR2 SNEGSKA (reference sequence). In DNA, the CDR3 is TGCAGTGCACGGCGGGACAGGATGTTTTTT. Translating gives CSARRDRMFF.

This chain uses TRBV7-8 with TRBJ2-1, with D tentatively TRBD2 (5 bases). This CDR3 region has 16 residues. The V end lost 2 bases, the J end lost 2 bases, and 13 bases lay between the germline ends. Germline CDR1 and CDR2: SGHVS and FQNEAQ. The CDR3 nucleotides are TGTGCCAGCAGCTTACGATTAAGCGGAACCTACAATGAGCAGTTCTTC. Amino acid sequence: CASSLRLSGTYNEQFF.

The chain is built from TRBV28 and TRBJ2-4, with TRBD1 matching over 7 bases. The length of the CDR3 is 14 residues. Germline CDR1 reads MDHEN; CDR2 reads SYDVKM. J gave up 1 base and V 10 bases, and 7 bases lay outside the gene matches. The CDR3 here is CATNRGLAKNIQYF. DNA for the CDR3: TGTGCCACAAACAGGGGTTTGGCCAAAAACATTCAGTACTTC.

The rearrangement uses TRBV27 and TRBJ2-3, with a weak D call TRBD2 (5 bases). Germline CDR1 is MNHEY and CDR2 is SMNVEV (reference sequence). This CDR3 has 14 amino acids. Trimming removed 6 bases at V and 2 bases at J, with 12 bases between. The CDR3: CASRPGKHTDTQYF. CDR3 nucleotides: TGTGCCAGCAGGCCCGGGAAACACACAGATACGCAGTATTTT.

This sequence joins TRBV7-6 and TRBJ2-7, with 9 bases that match TRBD1. Per germline, CDR1 SGHVS and CDR2 FNYEAQ. The V gene end was trimmed by 4 bases and the J gene end by 6 bases; junction bases not matched to a gene: 10. The CDR3 has 15 amino acids. CDR3 residues: CASSYSGTGSGEQYF. The DNA for the CDR3 is TGTGCCAGCAGCTATTCCGGGACAGGGTCTGGCGAGCAGTACTTC.

The V call is TRBV7-3, the J call TRBJ2-5, with a tentative D call TRBD1 (6 bases). Germline CDR1 and CDR2: SGHTA and FQGTGA. This CDR3 contains 13 residues. V lost 1 base, J lost 3 bases, and 6 bases lay in between. DNA of the CDR3: TGTGCCAGCAGCTTAAACAGGGAAGAGACCCAGTACTTC. Encoded protein: CASSLNREETQYF.

This chain connects TRBV30 to TRBJ2-7; D is unclear. CDR1 and CDR2 (germline): GTSNPN, SVGIG (reference sequence). V shed 1 base and J shed 3 bases, with 10 bases lying between them. The length of the CDR3 is 13 residues. The CDR3 nucleotides read TGTGCCTGGAGTGCGGGTACCATCTACGAGCAGTACTTC. Translation gives CAWSAGTIYEQYF.

The chain couples TRBV28 to TRBJ1-5; tentatively, D is TRBD1 (6 bases). The V and J ends lost 1 base and 5 bases respectively, with 24 bases between them. Germline CDR1 and CDR2: MDHEN and SYDVKM. There are 19 residues in the CDR3. CDR3 DNA sequence: TGTGCCAGCAGTTTATTCTTTCGTGGGGGCAGTACCACCTATCAGCCCCAGCATTTT. It is translated as CASSLFFRGGSTTYQPQHF. The full variable domain, its missing parts supplied by reference TRBV28 and TRBJ1-5, is DVKVTQSSRYLVKRTGEKVFLECVQDMDHENMFWYRQDPGLGLRLIYFSYDVKMKEKGDIPEGYSVSREKKERFSLILESASTNQTSMYLCASSLFFRGGSTTYQPQHFGDGTRLSIL.

Only a few counts were recorded for this clone. V usage is TRBV13 and J usage is TRBJ2-7, with 16 positions matching TRBD2. Germline assignment: CDR1 PRHDT and CDR2 FYEKMQ (reference sequence). This CDR3 has 17 residues. Trimming removed 5 bases from V and 4 bases from J; junction bases left unmatched: 8. The CDR3 sequence is CASSEGLAGGPYYEQYF. CDR3 DNA: TGTGCCAGCAGCGAGGGACTAGCGGGAGGGCCGTATTACGAGCAGTACTTC.

CDR3 loop: CATSGALIDTQYF. The CDR3 DNA sequence: TGTGCCACCAGTGGGGCGCTTATAGATACGCAGTATTTT. This rearrangement joins TRBV24-1 to TRBJ2-3; unclear D gene. Trimming cost V 5 bases and J 5 bases, with 10 bases left between them. Germline CDR1 and CDR2: KGHDR and SFDVKD. The CDR3 sequence is 13 residues long.

The rearrangement uses TRBV19 and TRBJ2-5; 8 bases map to TRBD1. Germline V CDR1 and CDR2: LNHDA, SQIVND (reference sequence). This CDR3 has 14 residues. V lost 2 bases, J lost 7 bases, and 6 bases stayed unmatched. The CDR3 DNA sequence: TGTGCCAGTAGTATAATAGGACAGGGAGGGACCCAGTACTTC. Protein sequence: CASSIIGQGGTQYF.